The sequence of this T cell receptor beta chain was determined in a study of metastatic and nonmetastatic thyroid tumors. Study outcomes and limitations: In blood and tumor, TCR beta diversity was reportedly significantly higher in malignant thyroid tumors than in benign nodules.

TCRdb recomputed clones from the PCR reads via MiXCR. This sample has some 19,000 clones; around a third occur once, and the top ten carry 20% to 25%. The CDR3 length is 15 residues. V lost 0 bases and J 9 bases, leaving 12 bases between the germline ends. Germline assignment: CDR1 SGHVS and CDR2 FQNEAQ. Concerning this clone: Antigen unknown.

Among the patients, none had received any treatment before thyroid surgery. The chain joins TRBV7-8 to TRBJ1-6; D is undetermined. Sequencing was performed on adjacent normal tissue. The sequence came from a female donor with papillary thyroid cancer or a benign thyroid nodule (not recorded which). Some clones in this sample may be carry-over from other donors' samples. The CDR3 region has the DNA TGTGCCAGCAGCTTAGCGGGTTCGAATGGTTCACCCCTCCACTTT. Protein sequence: CASSLAGSNGSPLHF.